These 24 T cell receptor beta chains share one sample of origin, sequenced in a study of blood T cell repertoires in COVID-19. Sequencing used immunoSEQ multiplex PCR; TCRdb keeps in-frame clones, though not all of them. Here the sample spans 200,000 to 300,000 clones, about 89% being singletons. Sequenced: PBMCs or T cells enriched from blood (not recorded which). The source of these receptors is a young woman who had recovered from COVID-19.

The chain has TRBV5-1 and TRBJ2-1; TRBD2 aligns across 9 bases. CDR3 length: 15 residues. In germline, CDR1 is SGHRS, CDR2 YFSETQ. The ends lost 2 bases at V and 4 bases at J; junction bases unmatched: 4. CDR3 bases: TGCGCCAGCAGCTTTAGCGGGGGATCTTACAATGAGCAGTTCTTC. Protein product: CASSFSGGSYNEQFF.

The V call is TRBV18, the J call TRBJ1-5; tentatively, D is TRBD1 (6 bases). CDR1 is KGHSH and CDR2 is LQKENI in the germline V gene. The CDR3 runs to 15 residues. V was clipped by 6 bases and J by 2 bases, with 14 bases between them. The CDR3 DNA sequence: TGTGCCAGCTCTGAGGCAGGGGTTGGCAATCAGCCCCAGCATTTT. Amino acid sequence: CASSEAGVGNQPQHF.

Only a few counts were recorded for this clone. V usage is TRBV10-3 and J usage is TRBJ2-7; 9 nucleotides agree with TRBD1. Germline CDR1 ENHRY, CDR2 SYGVKD. The CDR3 runs to 13 residues. V was clipped by 9 bases and J by 4 bases; unmatched bases: 7. The CDR3 is CAIKGGTGYEQYF. The CDR3 DNA reads TGTGCCATTAAGGGAGGGACAGGGTACGAGCAGTACTTC.

V and J are TRBV9 and TRBJ1-1; 7 nucleotides line up with TRBD1. V lost 0 bases and J lost 6; bases outside the gene matches: 2. In germline, CDR1 is SGDLS, CDR2 YYNGEE. This CDR3 contains 13 residues. The CDR3 DNA reads TGTGCCAGCAGCGTAGCGACAGGGTCTGAAGCTTTCTTT. It codes for CASSVATGSEAFF.

The chain combines TRBV21-1 with TRBJ2-1; the tabulated D call, TRBD2, remains unverified against the DNA. TRBV21-1 represents a pseudogene. CDR3 size: 17 residues. The chain's CDR3 is CASTDHNPGGTIKEQFF. The DNA of the CDR3 is TGTGCCAGCACCGATCACAACCCGGGAGGCACCATTAAAGAGCAGTTCTTC.

This sequence joins TRBV28 and TRBJ1-5; TRBD1 aligns across 8 bases. Germline V CDR1 and CDR2: MDHEN, SYDVKM. V lost 2 bases and J lost 1; bases outside the gene matches: 7. The CDR3 is made up of 17 amino acids. CDR3: CASSLRRRTGSNQPQHF. CDR3 bases: TGTGCCAGCAGTTTACGTAGACGGACAGGGAGCAATCAGCCCCAGCATTTT.

This chain joins TRBV11-2 and TRBJ2-7, with TRBD2 identical over 7 bases. Germline V CDR1 and CDR2: SGHAT, FQNNGV. The CDR3 length is 14 residues. The V segment lost 5 bases and the J segment 2 bases; nucleotides outside the gene matches: 6. The CDR3 nucleotides are TGTGCCAGCAGCACCCAGCGGGGAACCTACGAGCAGTACTTC. Amino acids: CASSTQRGTYEQYF.

This chain uses TRBV5-1 with TRBJ2-6, with 9 bases aligning to TRBD2. CDR3 length: 19 amino acids. V shed 4 bases and J 2 bases; nucleotides not matched to a gene: 13. In germline, CDR1 is SGHRS, CDR2 YFSETQ. This chain's CDR3 is CASSPGWGLASTGANVLTF. CDR3 DNA sequence: TGCGCCAGCAGCCCCGGGTGGGGACTAGCTTCAACTGGGGCCAACGTCCTGACTTTC.

The rearrangement uses TRBV15 and TRBJ1-5; no firm D call. The V end was cut by 0 bases, the J end by 3 bases, with 12 bases between. Germline V CDR1 and CDR2: LNHNV, YYDKDF (reference sequence). This CDR3 comprises 16 residues. The CDR3 spells CATSRDSKLYNQPQHF. In DNA form, the CDR3 reads TGTGCCACCAGCAGAGATAGTAAGCTCTACAATCAGCCCCAGCATTTT.

The J gene is TRBJ2-1, the V gene TRBV7-3; 12 bases line up with TRBD2. This CDR3 is 15 amino acids long. CDR1 and CDR2 from the germline V gene are SGHTA and FQGTGA. V was clipped by 4 bases and J by 11 bases; unmatched bases: 9. CDR3 sequence: CASSSQTSGSEKQFF. The CDR3 DNA follows: TGTGCCAGCAGCTCTCAGACTAGCGGGAGTGAGAAGCAGTTCTTC.

CDR3 residues: CASSQEIRGRQPQHF. CDR3 nucleotides: TGCGCCAGCAGCCAAGAAATAAGGGGGAGACAGCCCCAGCATTTT. V usage is TRBV4-1 and J usage is TRBJ1-5; TRBD1 is a possible D gene (6 bases). Per germline, CDR1 MGHRA and CDR2 YSYEKL. The CDR3 has 15 residues. The V end lost 0 bases, the J end lost 7 bases, and 13 bases lay between the germline ends.

The gene calls are TRBV28 and TRBJ2-1, with D perhaps matching TRBD2 (5 bases). Germline CDR1 and CDR2: MDHEN and SYDVKM. CDR3 length: 11 amino acids. V lost 5 bases, J lost 8 bases, and 7 bases lay in between. CDR3: CASSVAYEQFF. CDR3 nucleotide sequence: TGTGCCAGCAGTGTAGCGTATGAGCAGTTCTTC.

The chain carries TRBV4-3 and TRBJ2-7; TRBD2 might be the D (5 bases). The V end was cut by 3 bases, the J end by 6 bases, with 12 bases between. Germline V lookup: CDR1 LGHNA, CDR2 YSLEER. The CDR3 extends over 13 amino acids. Here the CDR3 reads CASSQTDGVEQYF. For the CDR3, the DNA is TGCGCCAGCAGCCAGACCGACGGGGTCGAGCAGTACTTC.

The chain combines TRBV7-2 with TRBJ2-5; 13 nucleotides agree with TRBD2. The CDR3 contains 16 residues. Germline CDR1 SGHTA, CDR2 FQGNSA. Losses at the gene ends were 5 bases for V and 4 bases for J; bases not matched to a gene: 7. The CDR3 region has the DNA TGTGCCAGCAGCCTCTTAGGACTAGCGGGAGTAGAGACCCAGTACTTC. Translating it yields CASSLLGLAGVETQYF.

This clone was counted between two and nine times. The chain joins TRBV3-1 (or the pseudogene TRBV3-2) to TRBJ1-2, with TRBD1 matching over 8 bases. V shed 3 bases, J shed 4 bases, and the junction held 7 bases outside the gene matches. CDR3 length equals 15 residues. In germline, CDR1 is LGHDT, CDR2 YNNKEL (reference sequence). The DNA for the CDR3 is TGTGCCAGCAGCCAGATAGGACAGGGTCGCTATGGCTACACCTTC. Its translation: CASSQIGQGRYGYTF.

In its sample, this clone was seen once. This chain uses TRBV3-1 (or the pseudogene TRBV3-2) with TRBJ2-7; the match to TRBD2 covers 8 bases. Germline CDR1 is LGHDT and CDR2 is YNNKEL (reference sequence). CDR3 size: 14 residues. V shed 4 bases and J 4 bases; nucleotides not matched to a gene: 6. CDR3 in DNA: TGTGCCAGCAGCCTACTAGCGGCAGAATACGAGCAGTACTTC. Translated, it gives CASSLLAAEYEQYF.

CDR3 sequence reads: CASSVEGRTDTQYF. The CDR3, as DNA: TGTGCCAGCAGCGTAGAGGGGCGCACAGATACGCAGTATTTT. The chain couples TRBV9 to TRBJ2-3, with D perhaps matching TRBD1 (5 bases). The CDR3 is made up of 14 amino acids. Germline loops: CDR1 SGDLS, CDR2 YYNGEE. Trimming took off 0 bases at V and 1 base at J, with 6 bases between the two ends.

J is TRBJ2-7 and V is TRBV3-1 (or the pseudogene TRBV3-2); the match to TRBD1 covers 7 bases. Germline V gives CDR1 LGHDT, CDR2 YNNKEL (reference sequence). The CDR3 covers 13 residues. V lost 3 bases, J lost 5 bases, and 4 bases stayed unmatched. CDR3 amino acids: CASSQTGLHEQYF. In DNA form, the CDR3 reads TGTGCCAGCAGCCAGACAGGGTTACACGAGCAGTACTTC.

This clone was found once. This chain joins TRBV5-1 and TRBJ2-7; 11 nucleotides agree with TRBD2. This CDR3 contains 15 residues. V lost 4 bases, J lost 2 bases, and 5 bases stayed unmatched. Germline V gives CDR1 SGHRS, CDR2 YFSETQ. The CDR3 reads CASSKTSGRAYEQYF. The DNA for the CDR3 is TGCGCCAGCAGCAAAACTAGCGGGAGAGCCTACGAGCAGTACTTC.

The chain employs TRBV7-9 and TRBJ1-1, with D maybe TRBD1 (5 bases). V was clipped by 1 base and J by 4 bases, with 13 bases between them. The CDR3 runs to 15 residues. Germline V gene data show CDR1 as SEHNR and CDR2 as FQNEAQ (reference sequence). The CDR3 region is CASSLVGAPGTEAFF. CDR3 nucleotides: TGTGCCAGCAGCTTAGTAGGGGCGCCGGGCACTGAAGCTTTCTTT.

This rearrangement joins TRBV11-3 to TRBJ1-1; no clear D gene. The germline CDR1 and CDR2 sequences are SGHNT and YENEEA. The CDR3 runs 13 residues. The ends were cut back, 1 base at V and 10 bases at J, with 13 bases in the middle. For the CDR3, the DNA is TGTGCCAGCAGCTTAGTTAGGGAGGCGGGAGCTTTCTTT. Protein sequence: CASSLVREAGAFF.

The genes are TRBV29-1 and TRBJ2-1; a weak D match, TRBD2 (5 bases). This CDR3 is built from 12 residues. The germline V and J ends were trimmed by 5 bases and 4 bases, with 9 bases remaining between them. CDR1 SQVTM and CDR2 ANQGSEA come from the germline V gene. Written as DNA, the CDR3 is TGCAGCGTTCTACCGGGATACAATGAGCAGTTCTTC. The encoded protein is CSVLPGYNEQFF.

This chain links TRBV6-5 with TRBJ2-3; a possible D gene is TRBD2 (5 bases). The CDR3 consists of 15 residues. Looked up from germline, CDR1 is MNHEY and CDR2 is SVGAGI. V gave up 0 bases and J gave up 2 bases, with 9 bases separating them. The CDR3 loop reads CASSYSRGSTDTQYF. CDR3 DNA sequence: TGTGCCAGCAGTTACTCTCGGGGATCCACAGATACGCAGTATTTT.

This rearrangement joins TRBV7-9 to TRBJ1-1; D may be TRBD1 (5 bases). CDR3 length: 14 amino acids. Trimming left V 1 base short and J 0 bases short, with 6 bases between. From germline, CDR1 is SEHNR and CDR2 FQNEAQ (reference sequence). The DNA for the CDR3 is TGTGCCAGCAGCTTAGAGGGGATGAACACTGAAGCTTTCTTT. Its translation is CASSLEGMNTEAFF. The whole variable domain, remainder taken from reference TRBV7-9 and TRBJ1-1, is DTGVSQNPRHKITKRGQNVTFRCDPISEHNRLYWYRQTLGQGPEFLTYFQNEAQLEKSRLLSDRFSAERPKGSFSTLEIQRTEQGDSAMYLCASSLEGMNTEAFFGQGTRLTVV.